This TCR beta chain was captured by sequencing in a study of T cells of healthy individuals. MiXCR, run by TCRdb on the 5' RACE reads, gives a single entry per CDR3 protein. The sample holds 85,000 to 100,000 distinct CDR3 sequences, 15% to 20% seen once. Germline values: CDR1 DFQATT, CDR2 SNEGSKA (reference sequence). The V end was cut by 0 bases, the J end by 2 bases, with 12 bases between. The CDR3 is 15 residues long. This clonotype was counted at least ten times. The chain is built from TRBV20-1 and TRBJ2-3; D ambiguous. This clonotype was sampled from a human donor in good health. The CDR3 loop is CSARDPLDATDTQYF. In DNA, the CDR3 is TGCAGTGCTAGAGATCCGCTAGATGCCACAGATACGCAGTATTTT.